Each of the 2 T cell receptor beta chains below was sequenced from the same sample in a study of shared clonotypes between healthy human individuals. Assay: immunoSEQ multiplex PCR; the TCRdb copy retains only in-frame clones and omits some. The sample lists fewer than 650,000 clones, around 78% occurring once. Material: PBMCs. These receptors all come from a woman aged 35 to 49 in good health. Some clones in this sample may be carry-over from other donors' samples.

V usage is TRBV7-9 and J usage is TRBJ1-1; D is unclear. The CDR3 length is 12 residues. The V gene's germline CDR1 is SEHNR and CDR2 FQNEAQ (reference sequence). Deletions cut 5 bases from V and 1 base from J, with 5 bases between. In DNA, the CDR3 is TGTGCCAGCAGCATACAGAACACTGAAGCTTTCTTT. Amino acids: CASSIQNTEAFF.

V is TRBV28 and J is TRBJ1-4; D is unclear. The CDR3 loop spans 12 amino acids. Trimming took off 11 bases at V and 9 bases at J, with 16 bases between the two ends. Germline V lookup: CDR1 MDHEN, CDR2 SYDVKM. The CDR3 bases are TGTGCCCACAAGGGTGCCCTGAAAAAACTGTTTTTT. Its translation is CAHKGALKKLFF. Complete variable domain (other parts from reference TRBV28 and TRBJ1-4): DVKVTQSSRYLVKRTGEKVFLECVQDMDHENMFWYRQDPGLGLRLIYFSYDVKMKEKGDIPEGYSVSREKKERFSLILESASTNQTSMYLCAHKGALKKLFFGSGTQLSVL.